The T cell receptor (beta chain) under discussion was sequenced for a study of vaccination and CD4 T cells after COVID-19. For this clonotype: The antigen is undetermined.

CD4+ T cells that had been cultured provided DNA sequenced with the Oncomine TCR Beta short-read assay. TCRdb ran MiXCR on the PCR reads and lists one entry per CDR3 protein. Of 20,000 or so distinct CDR3 sequences listed, 20% to 25% are singletons. Germline V gene sequence: CDR1 MNHEY, CDR2 SMNVEV (reference sequence). The CDR3 runs 14 residues. With 1 base removed from V and 5 bases from J, the gap between germline ends came to 8 bases. Treatment meaning: approximately nine-day PBMC culture with coronavirus spike peptide pools or control peptides (ViraFEST assay). TCR sequencing followed the expansion of antigen-specific T cells with peptide pools in ViraFEST.

The material sequenced was cultured CD4+ T cells from blood. The clonotype originates from a human donor with COVID-19. The chain employs TRBV27 and TRBJ1-4; no definite D call. The CDR3 DNA follows: TGTGCCAGCAGTTTATGGGCCTCAAATGAAAAACTGTTTTTT. Its translation is CASSLWASNEKLFF.